A single sample gave rise to the 12 T cell receptor beta chains below, sequenced in a study of T-cell reconstitution after alpha-beta-depleted transplantation in children. Preparation of the TCRbeta library was carried out with unique molecular identifiers. TCRdb reanalysed the PCR reads using MiXCR and keeps one entry per CDR3 protein. Seen here are 250,000 to 400,000 distinct CDR3 sequences, around 25% observed once, and the top ten hold approximately 9.9%. The sample in question was PBMCs, mostly from graft donor cells, obtained 180 days after TCRalphabeta/CD19-depleted stem cell transplant. All receptors derive from a male patient younger than 18 who had a stem cell transplant for acute lymphoblastic leukemia, so the T cells may come from the graft donor.

The V and J genes are TRBV7-6 and TRBJ2-7; D is uncertain. CDR1 is SGHVS and CDR2 is FNYEAQ in the germline V gene. The CDR3 is 15 residues long. The germline V and J ends were trimmed by 3 bases and 5 bases, with 17 bases remaining between them. The CDR3 sequence: CASSFWGQKINEQYF. CDR3 bases: TGTGCCAGCAGCTTCTGGGGTCAGAAAATCAACGAGCAGTACTTC.

Note on this clonotype: A clone one base away is much larger, so this may be a read error. This chain joins TRBV20-1 and TRBJ1-1, with TRBD1 matching 7 bases. The CDR3 totals 12 residues. CDR1 is DFQATT, CDR2 SNEGSKA, per germline (reference sequence). The V gene end was trimmed by 4 bases and the J gene end by 1 base; junction bases not matched to a gene: 0. In DNA, the CDR3 is TGCAGTGCTAACAGGGGGAACACTGAAGCTTTCTTT. This gives the protein CSANRGNTEAFF.

There are a few counts of this clonotype. CDR3 sequence reads: CAISAEPKTSGRGYEQYF. In nucleotides, the CDR3 is TGTGCCATCAGTGCAGAGCCTAAGACTAGCGGGAGGGGCTACGAGCAGTACTTC. The chain couples TRBV10-3 to TRBJ2-7; 14 bases match TRBD2. With 4 bases clipped from V and 3 bases from J, the junction kept 11 bases outside the gene matches. The germline V gene has CDR1 ENHRY and CDR2 SYGVKD. This CDR3 is 18 amino acids long.

V gene TRBV4-1 combines with J gene TRBJ2-5, with D possibly matching TRBD1 (5 bases). The V and J ends lost 4 bases and 0 bases respectively, with 15 bases between them. The CDR3 sequence is 16 residues long. Germline CDR1 is MGHRA and CDR2 is YSYEKL. In DNA form, the CDR3 reads TGCGCCAGCAGCCCGGAAAGACAGCAGTACCAAGAGACCCAGTACTTC. Residues: CASSPERQQYQETQYF.

A remark on this clonotype: The junction does not match germline at one end; this may be a read error. The chain links TRBV6-5 to TRBJ1-1; the D gene is possibly TRBD1 (6 bases). CDR1 MNHEY and CDR2 SVGAGI come from the germline V gene. The CDR3 consists of 15 residues. The CDR3, as DNA: TGTGCCAGCAGTTACAATCCAGGGGCGAACACTGAAGCTTGCTTT. This encodes CASSYNPGANTEACF.

The V gene is TRBV20-1, the J gene TRBJ2-1; 9 positions match TRBD2. This CDR3 is 20 amino acids long. Germline CDR1 is DFQATT and CDR2 is SNEGSKA (reference sequence). Trimming at V came to 2 bases and at J to 0 bases, leaving 17 bases not matched to a gene. The CDR3 DNA reads TGCAGTGCTAGACCAATCCGTCGACTCGCGGGAGGGCCCTCCTACAATGAGCAGTTCTTC. It translates to CSARPIRRLAGGPSYNEQFF.

This clonotype was recorded at least ten times. This chain connects TRBV12-3 or TRBV12-4 to TRBJ1-5; D is possibly TRBD1 (6 bases). The V end was cut by 4 bases, the J end by 6 bases, with 16 bases between. The CDR3 totals 15 residues. This CDR3 is CASSWLGEGGQPQHF. The CDR3 DNA sequence: TGTGCCAGCAGTTGGCTGGGGGAAGGGGGTCAGCCCCAGCATTTT.

This chain links TRBV7-3 with TRBJ2-1, with D perhaps assigned TRBD1 or TRBD2 (5 bases each). The germline gives CDR1 SGHTA, CDR2 FQGTGA. Trimming took 3 bases from V and 9 from J, leaving 12 bases between them. The CDR3 has 13 residues. The CDR3 DNA follows: TGTGCCAGCAGCTTTGGGACCCGCGGTGAGCAGTTCTTC. It is translated as CASSFGTRGEQFF.

The chain combines TRBV21-1 with TRBJ2-7; the DNA was not used to check the table's D call, TRBD2. TRBV21-1 is designated a pseudogene. The CDR3 contains 13 residues. The CDR3 sequence: CASSKVSGGEQYF. In nucleotides, the CDR3 is TGTGCCAGCAGCAAAGTGTCGGGTGGGGAGCAGTACTTC.

A few counts support this clonotype. CDR3 in DNA: TGCAGTGCTAGAGCCCCTACGGGACAGGGGATCGAATATGGCTACACCTTC. Its protein is CSARAPTGQGIEYGYTF. The chain uses TRBV20-1 and TRBJ1-2; 10 bases align to TRBD1. The trim removed 1 base at V and 5 bases at J, leaving 13 bases unmatched. CDR3 length: 17 amino acids. Germline lookup yields CDR1 DFQATT and CDR2 SNEGSKA (reference sequence).

The chain is built from TRBV7-7 and TRBJ2-5, with 13 bases fitting TRBD2. With 1 base clipped from V and 1 base from J, the junction kept 9 bases outside the gene matches. The length of the CDR3 is 19 residues. From germline, CDR1 is SSHAT and CDR2 FNYEAQ (reference sequence). DNA of the CDR3: TGTGCCAGCAGCTTAGAACCCGGGCGACTAGCGGGAGGCCAAGAGACCCAGTACTTC. Protein product: CASSLEPGRLAGGQETQYF.

This clonotype turned up a few times. The chain links TRBV5-1 to TRBJ1-5; 9 nucleotides line up with TRBD1. V was clipped by 0 bases and J by 12 bases; unmatched bases: 7. Germline V gene data show CDR1 as SGHRS and CDR2 as YFSETQ. The CDR3 loop spans 14 amino acids. This CDR3 is CASSLGDRGSHQHF. In nucleotides, the CDR3 is TGCGCCAGCAGCTTGGGAGACAGGGGGTCTCACCAGCATTTT.